This T cell receptor beta chain originates from a study of cytomegalovirus exposure and HLA in healthy donors. The table came from immunoSEQ multiplex PCR; TCRdb's copy has only in-frame clones and leaves some out. The sample gives about 150,000 clones, 86% of which show up once; 20% to 25% is in the top ten. While the first cohort had over 650 subjects, the donors belonged to the separate validation cohort of fewer than 150 subjects. This CDR3 is 10 amino acids long. V lost 6 bases and J 9 bases, leaving 6 bases between the germline ends. The germline V gene encodes CDR1 MNHNS and CDR2 SASEGT. The sample taken for sequencing was PBMCs. This chain uses TRBV6-1 with TRBJ1-3; unclear D gene. This TCR came from a man aged 18 to 30 in good health and CMV-seropositive. CDR3: CASRELTIYF. Written as DNA, the CDR3 is TGTGCCAGCAGAGAGCTCACCATATATTTT.